This paragraph covers one TCR beta chain sequence. The CDR3 consists of 15 residues. The germline V gene has CDR1 KGHSH and CDR2 LQKENI. Losses at the gene ends were 4 bases for V and 7 bases for J; bases not matched to a gene: 5. A sample-barcoded 5' primer and a J-beta primer mix were used in a second PCR of roughly 7 to 12 cycles. Each cDNA molecule, via a template-switch adaptor with 12 random nucleotides, was tagged. Using its own MiXCR run on the 5' RACE reads, TCRdb lists one record per CDR3 protein. This table holds approximately 780,000 distinct CDR3 sequences, 25% to 30% found once. These data belong to a study of blood T cells in healthy people across ages. This same sample was also taken into another study, of T cells of mothers and their children. As reported in that work: Donors were three healthy Caucasian mothers and their six children.

This chain uses TRBV18 with TRBJ2-1, with 12 bases that match TRBD1. The sequenced sample consisted of blood. This clonotype originated in a boy younger than 18 in good health. CDR3 DNA: TGTGCCAGCTCACGGGGACAGGGGGCGCGGAATGAGCAGTTCTTC. The encoded protein is CASSRGQGARNEQFF.